A selection of T cell receptor beta chains follows, all from one sample in a study of neurological immune-mediated disorders. TCRdb fed the 5' RACE reads into MiXCR, producing one record per CDR3 protein. The sample lists 40,000 to 50,000 distinct CDR3 sequences, 2% to 3% occurring once. Sequencing was done on a sample of PBMCs. Source of these receptors: a man aged 30 to 45 with multiple sclerosis. Both conserved end residues are part of each CDR3. The D gene is left open where the match is weak. Size is stated as once, few or many counts, or a class when the clone is expanded.

>TRBV7-6|TRBD1|TRBJ1-1|many
TGTGCCAGCAGCTTAGCGAGGACAGGGGGCACTGAAGCTTTCTTT
CASSLARTGGTEAFF
>TRBV6-5|TRBD1|TRBJ2-7|few
TGTGCCAGCAGTTACTCCAGGACAGGGGGCGAGCAGTACTTC
CASSYSRTGGEQYF
>TRBV2|NA|TRBJ2-7|many
TGTGCCAGCACCCAGACGGAGGTCCACGAGCAGTACTTC
CASTQTEVHEQYF
>TRBV5-1|NA|TRBJ1-2|many
TGCGCCAGCAGCGCCGATGAGCCCAGGGTCACCGCGTATTATGGCTACACCTTC
CASSADEPRVTAYYGYTF
>TRBV12-3/TRBV12-4|TRBD1|TRBJ1-2|many
TGTGCCACTACGAATTATGGAGGACAGGGGGCCTATGGCTACACCTTC
CATTNYGGQGAYGYTF
>TRBV7-2|NA|TRBJ1-2|many
TGTGCCAGCAGTCCACGACTTTTAACTAACTATGGCTACACCTTC
CASSPRLLTNYGYTF
>TRBV18|NA|TRBJ2-3|few
TGTGCCAGCTCACCGCGGCAGGGGGGGGAAGATACGCAGTATTTT
CASSPRQGGEDTQYF
>TRBV27|NA|TRBJ2-7|many
TGTGCCAGCAGTTTCGGTCCTAGCTACGAGCAGTACTTC
CASSFGPSYEQYF
>TRBV28|TRBD2|TRBJ2-7|many
TGTGCCAGCAGGACTAGCGGGCTAGGGAACGGGCAGTACTTC
CASRTSGLGNGQYF
>TRBV14|NA|TRBJ1-1|many
TGTGCCAGCAGCAGAGCAGGCATGAACACTGAAGCTTTCTTT
CASSRAGMNTEAFF
>TRBV20-1|NA|TRBJ1-1|many
TGCAGTGCTAGAGCCAGGGACACTGAAGCTTTCTTT
CSARARDTEAFF
>TRBV15|TRBD1|TRBJ1-2|many
TGTGCCACCAGCAGAGACCCGGGACAGGGGTCGTACGGCTACACCTTC
CATSRDPGQGSYGYTF
>TRBV9|TRBD1|TRBJ1-1|many
TGTGCCAGCAGCGAGACAGGGAGGTGGACTGAAGCTTTCTTT
CASSETGRWTEAFF
>TRBV12-3/TRBV12-4|TRBD1|TRBJ2-1|many
TGTGCCAGCAGTACTCGGACAGGTAACAATGAGCAGTTCTTC
CASSTRTGNNEQFF
>TRBV20-1|NA|TRBJ1-2|medium-sized
TGCAGTGCTAGGGCGGGGGGGGCGTCGGGCTACACCTTC
CSARAGGASGYTF